The entry below describes one T cell receptor (beta chain). One junction end does not reproduce the germline sequence, and a read error may be involved. In the original processing: Nucleated cell counts were estimated from reference gene primer amplification. Repertoires were generated with immunoSEQ multiplex PCR, while TCRdb's copy carries only in-frame clones and drops some. The DNA gave D and trimming, while V, J and clone size come from that table. The data hold tens of thousands of clones, with 85% to 90% observed a single time. Germline CDR1 is SSHAT and CDR2 is FNYEAQ (reference sequence). The CDR3 is made up of 12 amino acids. The entry originates in a study of blood T cell repertoires in COVID-19. Study context: Whether acute or convalescent, the COVID-19 samples came from the United States, Italy and Spain. PBMCs, B-cell-depleted T cells, or T cells were the source of the cDNA or gDNA that made up the material.

This rearrangement joins TRBV7-7 to TRBJ2-1, with 7 nucleotides matching TRBD1. The source of this sequence is a man in his fifties or sixties with acute or convalescent COVID-19. The sample was peripheral blood. This chain's CDR3 is CASSPRQGEQFF. The DNA for the CDR3 is TGTGCTAGCAGCCCTCGACAGGGTGAGCAGTTCTTC.